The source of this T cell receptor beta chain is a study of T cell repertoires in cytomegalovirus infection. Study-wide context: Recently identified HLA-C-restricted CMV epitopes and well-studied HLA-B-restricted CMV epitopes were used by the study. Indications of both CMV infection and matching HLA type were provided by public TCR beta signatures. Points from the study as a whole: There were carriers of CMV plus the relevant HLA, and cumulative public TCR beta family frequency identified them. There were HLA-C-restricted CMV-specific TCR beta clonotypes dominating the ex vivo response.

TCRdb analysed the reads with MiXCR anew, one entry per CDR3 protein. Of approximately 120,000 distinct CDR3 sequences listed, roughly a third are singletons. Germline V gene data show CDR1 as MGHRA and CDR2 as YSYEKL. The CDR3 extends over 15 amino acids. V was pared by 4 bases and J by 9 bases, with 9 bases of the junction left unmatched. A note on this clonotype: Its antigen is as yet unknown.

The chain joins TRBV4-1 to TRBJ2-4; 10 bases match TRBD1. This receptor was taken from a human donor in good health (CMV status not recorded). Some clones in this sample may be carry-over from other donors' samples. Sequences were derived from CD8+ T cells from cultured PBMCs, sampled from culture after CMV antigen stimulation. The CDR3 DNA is TGCGCCAGCAGCCGGACAGGGGGGGAAAGGGCCATTCAGTACTTC. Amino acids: CASSRTGGERAIQYF.